Each of the 6 T cell receptor beta chains below was sequenced from the same sample in a study of identical twins' blood T cells (dated by TCRdb to 2012 to 2014). Receptor amplification or capture employed 5' RACE. Instrument used: Illumina Genome Analyzer IIx. In TCRdb, the public reads were trimmed at Q25 with fastp and aligned with MiXCR, with productive beta chains retained. One record per CDR3 amino acid sequence lists the most common genes and DNA. Present in this sample are hundreds of thousands of distinct CDR3 sequences, roughly 27% of which were seen just once. About 6.1% of the sample rests with the top ten. The sequenced sample consisted of PBMCs. The receptors come from a woman aged 18 to 55 in good health.

This clonotype was picked up a small number of times. The genes are TRBV5-5 and TRBJ2-7; TRBD2 might be the D (6 bases). Trimming took off 5 bases at V and 2 bases at J, with 14 bases between the two ends. There are 14 residues in the CDR3. Looked up from germline, CDR1 is SGHKS and CDR2 is YYEKEE (reference sequence). Here the CDR3 DNA reads TGTGCCAGCAGTCCGGGACTGATAACCTACGAGCAGTACTTC. It yields the protein CASSPGLITYEQYF. The whole variable domain, filled in from reference TRBV5-5 and TRBJ2-7, reads DAGVTQSPTHLIKTRGQQVTLRCSPISGHKSVSWYQQVLGQGPQFIFQYYEKEERGRGNFPDRFSARQFPNYSSELNVNALLLGDSALYLCASSPGLITYEQYFGPGTRLTVT.

This clonotype has only a few counts. The rearrangement links TRBV4-3 to TRBJ1-5; a possible D gene is TRBD1 (5 bases). Trimming removed 1 base from V and 4 bases from J, with 17 bases in between. Germline-derived CDR1 and CDR2 are LGHNA and YSLEER. This CDR3 region has 17 residues. The CDR3: CASSQGPPGRLNQPQHF. Here the CDR3 DNA reads TGCGCCAGCAGCCAAGGTCCGCCGGGACGGCTAAATCAGCCCCAGCATTTT.

Written as DNA, the CDR3 is TGTGCCAGCAGTTACACCAACAATCAGCCCCAGCATTTT. This translates into CASSYTNNQPQHF. The rearrangement uses TRBV6-5 and TRBJ1-5; D remains ambiguous. The CDR3 length is 13 residues. V lost 2 bases and J lost 3, with 5 bases in between. The germline V gene encodes CDR1 MNHEY and CDR2 SVGAGI.

The genes are TRBV6-6 and TRBJ1-1; 9 bases map to TRBD1. J gave up 3 bases and V 6 bases, and 5 bases lay outside the gene matches. This CDR3 is 14 amino acids long. Germline V lookup: CDR1 MNHNY, CDR2 SVGAGI (reference sequence). CDR3 in amino acids: CASSGTGRYTEAFF. Here the CDR3 DNA reads TGTGCCAGCAGCGGGACAGGGAGGTACACTGAAGCTTTCTTT.

This clonotype was counted at least ten times. DNA of the CDR3: TGTGCCAGCAGTTACTATTCAGGAAGGGACACTGAAGCTTTCTTT. Amino acid sequence: CASSYYSGRDTEAFF. The chain combines TRBV6-5 with TRBJ1-1; D remains unclear. The germline V and J ends were trimmed by 1 base and 3 bases, with 12 bases remaining between them. Germline CDR1 is MNHEY and CDR2 is SVGAGI. The CDR3 covers 15 residues.

This clonotype was counted ten times or more. The chain combines TRBV2 with TRBJ1-1; 11 bases align to TRBD1. V trimming: 6 bases; J trimming: 4 bases; junction bases outside the gene matches: 4. Per germline, CDR1 SNHLY and CDR2 FYNNEI. The CDR3 totals 14 residues. The CDR3 protein is CASRPGTGGTEAFF. CDR3 in DNA: TGTGCCAGCAGACCCGGGACAGGGGGCACTGAAGCTTTCTTT.